This T cell receptor (beta chain) was retrieved from a study of post-analysis software for immune sequencing data. Of note for this clonotype: No antigen is known for it.

The CDR3 extends over 15 amino acids. Looked up from germline, CDR1 is MDHEN and CDR2 is SYDVKM. The V end was cut by 1 base, the J end by 7 bases, with 14 bases between. Study results and limitations: The normalized Chao1 diversity of multiple sclerosis patients was significantly lower than that of controls. Four or five TRBV segments were more frequent in patients than controls; TRBV5-6, TRBV5-1 and TRBV20-1 belonged to this group.

TCR beta libraries were prepared from cDNA with unique molecular identifiers. Once roughly 1 to 11 million T cells were used, roughly 0.5 million cDNA molecules resulted. TCRdb analysed the PCR reads with MiXCR anew, one entry per CDR3 protein. The sample consists of hundreds of thousands of distinct CDR3 sequences, 53% of them appearing once. Sequencing was done on a sample of blood. This TCR derives from a girl aged 10 to 17 with multiple sclerosis. The J gene is TRBJ2-1, the V gene TRBV28, with D possibly being TRBD2 (6 bases). The CDR3 reads CASSLSRGRGNEQFF. The CDR3, as DNA: TGTGCCAGCAGTTTATCCCGGGGCCGGGGGAATGAGCAGTTCTTC. The whole variable domain, remainder taken from reference TRBV28 and TRBJ2-1, is DVKVTQSSRYLVKRTGEKVFLECVQDMDHENMFWYRQDPGLGLRLIYFSYDVKMKEKGDIPEGYSVSREKKERFSLILESASTNQTSMYLCASSLSRGRGNEQFFGPGTRLTVL.